This record looks at one T cell receptor beta chain sequence and its context. The antigen remains unidentified. The donors were members of the validation cohort, which comprised roughly 120 subjects and was separate from the first cohort of around 700 subjects. The sample comes from a study of cytomegalovirus exposure and HLA in healthy donors. Study summary: The roughly 120 validation repertoires matched the approximately 700 first-cohort repertoires in platform, a later analysis reported.

Profiled with immunoSEQ multiplex PCR; TCRdb holds only in-frame clones, not every one. This table has more than 45,000 clones, just under 95% appearing once. Study observations and caveats: CMV antigen specificity was confirmed in vitro for three CMV-associated chains. The listing of 150 to 200 TCR beta chains classed them as cytomegalovirus-associated.

V lost 10 bases and J 11 bases, leaving 17 bases between the germline ends. Looked up from germline, CDR1 is MDHEN and CDR2 is SYDVKM. CDR3 size: 11 residues. This TCR derives from a man between 18 and 29 years old in good health and CMV-seronegative. J is TRBJ1-2 and V is TRBV28, with D maybe TRBD1 (5 bases). The sequenced sample consisted of PBMCs. CDR3 amino acids: CATRRDSRYTF. CDR3 sequence (DNA): TGTGCCACTCGGCGGGACTCAAGATACACCTTC.